The TCR beta chain under discussion was sequenced for a study of cytomegalovirus exposure and HLA in healthy donors. Notes on the study in general: Later, an analysis found that TCR clusters from the first cohort tended to co-occur in the roughly 110 validation repertoires. Through in vitro validation, a few CMV-associated chains were shown to be specific for CMV antigens. Cytomegalovirus-associated status was assigned to approximately 160 TCR beta chains. Among TCR sequences, most were rare, though some public TCRs appeared in many donors.

This clone occurred a few times. Its antigen is unknown. Produced via immunoSEQ multiplex PCR; TCRdb's table is partial and in-frame only. Seen here are 90,000 to 140,000 clones, about 85% observed once, and the top ten hold 4%. Germline assignment: CDR1 SGHRS and CDR2 YFSETQ. The CDR3 consists of 16 residues. The V and J ends lost 4 bases and 4 bases, in that order; junction bases with no gene match: 10. Sequencing was carried out using PBMCs. The TCR sequence derives from a young woman in good health and CMV-seropositive. This rearrangement joins TRBV5-1 to TRBJ2-7; 11 nucleotides agree with TRBD1. The CDR3 loop is CASSLRTGGYEYEQYF. CDR3 DNA sequence: TGCGCCAGCAGCCTACGGACAGGGGGCTATGAATACGAGCAGTACTTC. The entire variable domain, with the rest obtained from reference TRBV5-1 and TRBJ2-7, is as follows: KAGVTQTPRYLIKTRGQQVTLSCSPISGHRSVSWYQQTPGQGLQFLFEYFSETQRNKGNFPGRFSGRQFSNSRSEMNVSTLELGDSALYLCASSLRTGGYEYEQYFGPGTRLTVT.